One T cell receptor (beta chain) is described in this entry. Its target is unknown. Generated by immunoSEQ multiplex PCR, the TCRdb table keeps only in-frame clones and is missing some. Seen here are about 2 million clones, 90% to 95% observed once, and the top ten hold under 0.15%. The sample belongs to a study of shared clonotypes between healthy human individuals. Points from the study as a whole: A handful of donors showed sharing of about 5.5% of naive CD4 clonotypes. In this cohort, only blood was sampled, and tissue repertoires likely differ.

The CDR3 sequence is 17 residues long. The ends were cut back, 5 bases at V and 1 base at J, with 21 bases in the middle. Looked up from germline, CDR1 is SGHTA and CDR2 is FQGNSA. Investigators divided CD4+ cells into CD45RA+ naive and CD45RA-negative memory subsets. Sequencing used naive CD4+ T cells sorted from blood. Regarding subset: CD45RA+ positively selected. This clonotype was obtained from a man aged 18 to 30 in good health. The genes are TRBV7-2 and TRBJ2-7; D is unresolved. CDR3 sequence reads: CASSLPWYSNGSYEQYF. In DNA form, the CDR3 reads TGTGCCAGCAGCCTACCCTGGTATAGTAACGGTTCCTACGAGCAGTACTTC.